This entry concerns a single TCR beta chain. Antigen specificity is unknown. Researchers collected about 10 milliliters of peripheral blood from every single donor. A minimum of 5.5 micrograms of total RNA was extracted per sample. The sample belongs to a study of blood T cells in healthy people across ages. Points from the study as a whole: Higher diversity, along with more naive CD4+ cells, distinguished long-lived donors from aged donors.

A second PCR of 7 to 11 cycles used a sample-barcoded 5' primer and a J-beta primer mix. Paired-end reads containing CDR3 totaled no fewer than 3 million for each sample. TCRdb ran MiXCR on the 5' RACE reads and lists one entry per CDR3 protein. The sample lists 850,000 to 1,000,000 distinct CDR3 sequences; approximately 49% were seen once. CDR3 length: 16 amino acids. V lost 2 bases to trimming and J lost 0 bases, with 13 bases between them. Germline CDR1 reads SGHTA; CDR2 reads FQGTGA. The receptor was derived from a man aged 25 to 45 in good health. The chain links TRBV7-3 to TRBJ1-1; unclear D gene. The sequenced material came from blood. This chain's CDR3 is CASSLAPNILNTEAFF. The CDR3 coding sequence is TGTGCCAGCAGCTTAGCCCCAAACATTTTGAACACTGAAGCTTTCTTT.